Below, 24 T cell receptor beta chains from the same sample are listed, as sequenced in a study of T-cell reconstitution after alpha-beta-depleted transplantation in children. It was with unique molecular identifiers that the TCRbeta library was prepared. One entry per CDR3 protein, called by TCRdb with MiXCR from the PCR reads. This table has some 400,000 distinct CDR3 sequences, just over 20% appearing once. The sequencing used PBMCs from the stem cell graft donor, collected from the stem cell graft. The source is a human donor who donated a stem cell graft to a child with acute myeloid leukemia.

This clonotype showed up many times. CDR3 sequence reads: CASSFIVGNTGELFF. In DNA, the CDR3 is TGTGCCAGCAGCTTTATAGTCGGGAACACCGGGGAGCTGTTTTTT. The chain is built from TRBV7-2 and TRBJ2-2, with D hard to call. The CDR3 runs to 15 residues. Germline values: CDR1 SGHTA, CDR2 FQGNSA. V was shortened by 3 bases and J by 1 base, with 9 bases between the two germline ends.

The chain carries TRBV15 and TRBJ1-1; the D gene is possibly TRBD1 (5 bases). This CDR3 is built from 15 residues. The germline V gene has CDR1 LNHNV and CDR2 YYDKDF (reference sequence). V shed 5 bases and J shed 3 bases, with 16 bases lying between them. CDR3 nucleotides: TGTGCCACCAGCCCCCCGACGGGACCCTACACTGAAGCTTTCTTT. It codes for CATSPPTGPYTEAFF.

The V and J genes are TRBV20-1 and TRBJ2-7, with a possible D match to TRBD1 (6 bases). The CDR3 totals 16 residues. V lost 0 bases and J lost 1, with 16 bases in between. Germline V CDR1 and CDR2: DFQATT, SNEGSKA (reference sequence). The CDR3: CSARDSRGGRSYEQYF. CDR3 bases: TGCAGTGCTAGAGATTCCCGTGGGGGCAGATCCTACGAGCAGTACTTC.

This clonotype occurred a few times. The chain couples TRBV20-1 to TRBJ1-4; possibly TRBD1 for D (5 bases). The ends were cut back, 2 bases at V and 4 bases at J, with 14 bases in the middle. The germline V gene encodes CDR1 DFQATT and CDR2 SNEGSKA (reference sequence). CDR3 size: 15 residues. The CDR3 DNA is TGCAGTGCTAGAATGTCTGACAGCTATAATGAAAAACTGTTTTTT. This sequence encodes CSARMSDSYNEKLFF.

The chain is built from TRBV29-1 and TRBJ2-2, with 7 bases lining up with TRBD1. The V and J ends lost 6 bases and 1 base, in that order; junction bases with no gene match: 5. From germline, CDR1 is SQVTM and CDR2 ANQGSEA. The CDR3 covers 14 residues. The CDR3 is CSVRQGRNTGELFF. CDR3 coding DNA: TGCAGCGTAAGACAGGGTCGGAACACCGGGGAGCTGTTTTTT.

V and J are TRBV11-2 and TRBJ2-3; D remains ambiguous. This CDR3 is 15 amino acids long. V lost 0 bases and J 1 base, leaving 8 bases between the germline ends. Germline assignment: CDR1 SGHAT and CDR2 FQNNGV. Here the CDR3 DNA reads TGTGCCAGCAGCTTAGACCCCCGACGCACAGATACGCAGTATTTT. Translating it yields CASSLDPRRTDTQYF.

This chain connects TRBV15 to TRBJ2-3; 8 nucleotides agree with TRBD2. Germline loops: CDR1 LNHNV, CDR2 YYDKDF (reference sequence). The CDR3 contains 17 residues. V lost 0 bases, J lost 2 bases, and 7 bases stayed unmatched. The CDR3 DNA follows: TGTGCCACCAGCAGAGATCGGGAGGGCCCACACACAGATACGCAGTATTTT. This encodes CATSRDREGPHTDTQYF.

This clonotype was counted ten times or more. CDR3 nucleotide sequence: TGTGCCAGCAGCTTTGTTCTACAAGAGACCCAGTACTTC. Translated: CASSFVLQETQYF. The rearrangement links TRBV5-5 to TRBJ2-5, with no clear D. The V end was cut by 2 bases, the J end by 2 bases, with 7 bases between. The CDR3 extends over 13 amino acids. Germline-derived CDR1 and CDR2 are SGHKS and YYEKEE (reference sequence).

There are many counts of this clonotype. The V gene is TRBV7-2, the J gene TRBJ2-1, with 7 bases lining up with TRBD2. V lost 1 base and J lost 3; bases outside the gene matches: 3. CDR3 length: 15 residues. The germline V gene has CDR1 SGHTA and CDR2 FQGNSA. This CDR3 reads CASSLGLALYNEQFF. CDR3 DNA: TGTGCCAGCAGCTTAGGACTAGCCCTCTACAATGAGCAGTTCTTC.

The chain combines TRBV27 with TRBJ2-7, with D possibly being TRBD1 (6 bases). In germline, CDR1 is MNHEY, CDR2 SMNVEV (reference sequence). There are 11 residues in the CDR3. Trimming cost V 5 bases and J 7 bases, with 9 bases left between them. The CDR3 sequence: CASSLGTEQYF. Written as DNA, the CDR3 is TGTGCCAGCAGTCTTGGGACAGAGCAGTACTTC.

The chain has TRBV20-1 and TRBJ2-7; D is unresolved. V was cut by 1 base and J by 6 bases, with 7 bases left in between. Per the germline V gene, CDR1 is DFQATT and CDR2 is SNEGSKA (reference sequence). The CDR3 contains 11 residues. CDR3 in amino acids: CSARVLGEQYF. The CDR3 DNA follows: TGCAGTGCTAGAGTACTTGGCGAGCAGTACTTC.

The V and J genes are TRBV6-1 and TRBJ2-7, with unresolved D. The V and J ends lost 6 bases and 3 bases respectively, with 12 bases between them. This CDR3 spans 13 amino acids. CDR1 MNHNS and CDR2 SASEGT come from the germline V gene. CDR3 nucleotide sequence: TGTGCCAGCAGCCCCCCGGGTCGCTACGAGCAGTACTTC. It encodes CASSPPGRYEQYF.

The chain has TRBV9 and TRBJ2-1; tentatively, D is TRBD1 or TRBD2 (5 bases each). The V and J ends lost 4 bases and 8 bases respectively, with 10 bases between them. This CDR3 region has 12 residues. Germline CDR1 SGDLS, CDR2 YYNGEE. In DNA form, the CDR3 reads TGTGCCAGCAGCCCCTGGGGGTATGAGCAGTTCTTC. Residues: CASSPWGYEQFF.

The J gene is TRBJ2-7, the V gene TRBV29-1; D perhaps matches TRBD2 (5 bases). Germline lookup yields CDR1 SQVTM and CDR2 ANQGSEA. The V gene lost 8 bases and the J gene lost 4 bases, with 18 bases spanning the gap. CDR3 length: 13 residues. CDR3 protein: CSIRLPGLYEQYF. The DNA for the CDR3 is TGCAGCATCCGACTACCCGGATTGTACGAGCAGTACTTC.

There are many counts of this clonotype. The chain recombines TRBV20-1 with TRBJ2-7; D is undetermined. The CDR3 length is 15 residues. Germline V gives CDR1 DFQATT, CDR2 SNEGSKA (reference sequence). Trimming removed 3 bases from V and 0 bases from J, with 15 bases in between. The CDR3 nucleotides read TGCAGTGCTAGTTTCGGCTTGGAGCGCTCCTACGAGCAGTACTTC. Translating gives CSASFGLERSYEQYF.

The chain has TRBV29-1 and TRBJ2-7, with 7 bases matching TRBD1. The germline CDR1 and CDR2 sequences are SQVTM and ANQGSEA. CDR3 length equals 12 residues. V lost 7 bases to trimming and J lost 0 bases; unmatched junction nucleotides: 3. Here the CDR3 reads CSGTGASYEQYF. The CDR3 region has the DNA TGCAGCGGAACAGGGGCCTCCTACGAGCAGTACTTC.

In this sample, this clonotype turned up many times. V is TRBV15 and J is TRBJ2-7; unclear D gene. V was pared by 2 bases and J by 2 bases, with 10 bases between. The CDR3 loop spans 14 amino acids. Germline assignment: CDR1 LNHNV and CDR2 YYDKDF (reference sequence). The CDR3 loop reads CATSRKGRTYEQYF. In DNA, the CDR3 is TGTGCCACCAGCAGAAAGGGCAGGACCTACGAGCAGTACTTC.

This clonotype was seen more than once but under ten times. The J gene is TRBJ1-1, the V gene TRBV12-3 or TRBV12-4, with D hard to call. The CDR3 loop spans 11 amino acids. Trimming took off 5 bases at V and 5 bases at J, with 6 bases between the two ends. The DNA for the CDR3 is TGTGCCAGCAGTCAAAGGACTGAAGCTTTCTTT. This encodes CASSQRTEAFF.

This clonotype was counted only a few times. The chain uses TRBV29-1 and TRBJ2-7; 8 bases are a match to TRBD1. The length of the CDR3 is 13 residues. Germline CDR1 is SQVTM and CDR2 is ANQGSEA. V dropped 6 bases and J dropped 3; count of bases not matched to a gene: 7. In DNA, the CDR3 is TGCAGCGTGAGGACAGGGATGGACTACGAGCAGTACTTC. Encoded protein: CSVRTGMDYEQYF.

The chain carries TRBV7-2 and TRBJ1-2, with unresolved D. Germline CDR1 SGHTA, CDR2 FQGNSA. Trimming left V 1 base short and J 6 bases short, with 12 bases between. CDR3 size: 14 residues. The DNA for the CDR3 is TGTGCCAGCAGCTTAGGGTACACGGGAGATGGCTACACCTTC. Its translation: CASSLGYTGDGYTF.

This chain connects TRBV7-9 to TRBJ2-1, with a possible D match to TRBD2 (6 bases). Trimming removed 0 bases at V and 4 bases at J, with 10 bases between. This CDR3 is 15 amino acids long. Germline lookup yields CDR1 SEHNR and CDR2 FQNEAQ (reference sequence). Written as DNA, the CDR3 is TGTGCCAGCAGCTTAGCGGGAGGAATGTACAATGAGCAGTTCTTC. The encoded protein is CASSLAGGMYNEQFF.

This clonotype came up many times. The gene calls are TRBV10-3 and TRBJ2-1, with 8 nucleotides matching TRBD2. Germline CDR1 is ENHRY and CDR2 is SYGVKD. The length of the CDR3 is 14 residues. This CDR3 reads CVTGAGGSYNEQFF. The CDR3 DNA reads TGTGTCACCGGCGCGGGAGGCTCCTACAATGAGCAGTTCTTC.

This clonotype was seen a handful of times. The rearrangement uses TRBV6-1 and TRBJ2-7, with 7 nucleotides matching TRBD1. Germline V gene lookup returns CDR1 MNHNS and CDR2 SASEGT. The CDR3 consists of 16 residues. V was pared by 5 bases and J by 1 base, with 11 bases of the junction left unmatched. CDR3 bases: TGTGCCAGCAGTAAAACAAACAGGGGTGGGTCCTACGAGCAGTACTTC. Translating gives CASSKTNRGGSYEQYF.

The chain couples TRBV12-3 or TRBV12-4 to TRBJ2-7, with TRBD2 identical over 13 bases. This CDR3 comprises 18 residues. The V gene end was trimmed by 6 bases and the J gene end by 2 bases; junction bases not matched to a gene: 13. CDR3 loop: CASSLRTSGRQTAYEQYF. Here the CDR3 DNA reads TGTGCCAGCAGCTTGAGGACTAGCGGGAGACAAACCGCCTACGAGCAGTACTTC.